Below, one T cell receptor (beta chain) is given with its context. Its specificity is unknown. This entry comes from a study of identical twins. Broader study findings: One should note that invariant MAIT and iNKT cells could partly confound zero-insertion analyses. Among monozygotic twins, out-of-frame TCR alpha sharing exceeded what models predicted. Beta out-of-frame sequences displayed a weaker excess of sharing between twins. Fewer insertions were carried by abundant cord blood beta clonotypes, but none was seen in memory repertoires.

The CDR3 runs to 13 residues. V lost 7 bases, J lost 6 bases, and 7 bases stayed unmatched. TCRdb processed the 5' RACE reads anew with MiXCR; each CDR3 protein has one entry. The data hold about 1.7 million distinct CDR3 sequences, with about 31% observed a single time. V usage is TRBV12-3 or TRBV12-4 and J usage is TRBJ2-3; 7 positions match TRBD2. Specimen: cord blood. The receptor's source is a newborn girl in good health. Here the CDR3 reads CASTLGGSDTQYF. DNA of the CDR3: TGTGCCAGCACCTTGGGGGGGTCGGATACGCAGTATTTT.